This T cell receptor beta chain was obtained from a study of beta chain features in type 1 diabetes. On the study more broadly: All samples combined gave 107,917,701 sorted cells for examination. General study results and limits: In every one of the four CD4+ subsets, TCRB CDR3s were moderately but significantly shorter in Type 1 diabetes patients. Reads derived from cDNA could over-represent cells showing high TCR expression.

The investigators reverse transcribed all of the isolated RNA, so they sequenced expressed TCRB transcripts. Libraries were prepared by immunoSEQ multiplex PCR; TCRdb keeps only in-frame clonotypes and omits some of them. This table holds around 300,000 clones, 7.5% to 9.5% found once. Researchers reported sorting CD4+ naive, central memory, regulatory and stem cell-like memory cells via CD45RO/CCR7/CD25/CD127/CD95/CD27. In this sample, this clone turned up a few times. The antigen remains undetermined. The CDR3 is 13 amino acids. Germline V CDR1 and CDR2: KGHSH, LQKENI. J gave up 4 bases and V 6 bases, and 4 bases lay outside the gene matches.

The chain has TRBV18 and TRBJ2-3, with 7 bases fitting TRBD1. The sample consisted of central memory CD4+ T cells from blood. The TCR was taken from a woman between 18 and 30 years old in good health. The CDR3 nucleotides are TGTGCCAGCTCGACAGGGTTTGCAGATACGCAGTATTTT. This gives the protein CASSTGFADTQYF.